This TCR beta chain originates from a study of CD8 T cells in Susac syndrome. Overall study results and limits: As the study acknowledged, the number of individuals in its TCR sequencing and HLA analysis was relatively small.

V gave up 4 bases and J gave up 7 bases, with 25 bases separating them. In germline, CDR1 is MDHEN, CDR2 SYDVKM. This CDR3 has 17 amino acids. Peripheral blood CD8+ and CD4+ T cells were profiled by TCR beta sequencing. Through negative isolation, CD4+ and CD8+ T cells were obtained, while TEMRA cells were enriched using FACS. As for this clonotype: Its antigen is undetermined.

After extraction with the RNeasy kit, about 0.5 to 1 ug of the RNA was reverse transcribed using random hexamers. Each CDR3 protein is one row after TCRdb ran MiXCR on the immunoSEQ multiplex PCR reads. The sample lists some 170,000 distinct CDR3 sequences; roughly 94% were seen once. The receptor was isolated from a human donor with multiple sclerosis. The chain carries TRBV28 and TRBJ1-2, with D perhaps matching TRBD1 (6 bases). The sequenced sample was CD4+ T cells from PBMCs. CDR3 in amino acids: CASSYPLSGTPRGGYTF. DNA of the CDR3: TGTGCCAGCAGTTATCCCCTTTCCGGGACACCAAGGGGTGGCTACACCTTC.